This is a list of T cell receptor beta chains from one sample in a study of regulatory T cells in long-lasting Graves disease. TCRdb itself ran the multiplex PCR reads through MiXCR, one entry per CDR3 protein. The sample has some 330,000 distinct CDR3 sequences; roughly 12% are singletons. Another study also made use of these data, one on T cells in Graves' hyperthyroidism and ophthalmopathy.

The source was peripheral blood mononuclear cells (PBMCs), collected at new diagnosis, from a patient treated with antithyroid drugs. These receptors were obtained from a woman under 30 with Graves disease. CDR3s include the opening cysteine and the closing phenylalanine or tryptophan. Expanded clones are given a class, and other clones once, few, many or no size at all.

v_gene: TRBV2; j_gene: TRBJ2-3; abundance: many; CDR3aa: CASREIGRLGTDTQYF
v_gene: TRBV5-4; j_gene: TRBJ2-3; abundance: many; CDR3aa: CASSPTGGTDTQYF
v_gene: TRBV4-1; j_gene: TRBJ1-2; abundance: NA; CDR3aa: CASSPKGDRGLYGYTF
v_gene: TRBV30; j_gene: TRBJ1-1; abundance: NA; CDR3aa: CAWSVFRNTEAFF
v_gene: TRBV20-1; j_gene: TRBJ2-3; abundance: many; CDR3aa: CSARDVGGGTDTQYF
v_gene: TRBV4-1; j_gene: TRBJ2-1; abundance: NA; CDR3aa: CASSQWTALSYNEQFF
v_gene: TRBV6-1; j_gene: TRBJ1-1; abundance: NA; CDR3aa: CASSRKGAGQGGTEAFF
v_gene: TRBV28; j_gene: TRBJ2-3; abundance: many; CDR3aa: CASSSPGRYTDTQYF
v_gene: TRBV6-2/TRBV6-3; j_gene: TRBJ1-5; abundance: many; CDR3aa: CASSSSAGSYSNQPQHF
v_gene: TRBV18; j_gene: TRBJ1-4; abundance: many; CDR3aa: CASSPTGSEGGKLFF
v_gene: TRBV11-1; j_gene: TRBJ2-1; abundance: many; CDR3aa: CASSRDSSYNEQFF
v_gene: TRBV12-3/TRBV12-4; j_gene: TRBJ2-1; abundance: many; CDR3aa: CASRLRDSLHNEQFF
v_gene: TRBV20-1; j_gene: TRBJ1-5; abundance: many; CDR3aa: CSASDWGQGNSNQPQHF
v_gene: TRBV28; j_gene: TRBJ1-2; abundance: many; CDR3aa: CASLQTGGNYGYTF
v_gene: TRBV6-5; j_gene: TRBJ1-2; abundance: many; CDR3aa: CASSYRQGQVYGYTF
v_gene: TRBV3-1; j_gene: TRBJ2-2; abundance: many; CDR3aa: CASSQPGTGATGELFF
v_gene: TRBV4-3; j_gene: TRBJ2-3; abundance: NA; CDR3aa: CASSPQGGQGADTQYF
v_gene: TRBV30; j_gene: TRBJ2-7; abundance: NA; CDR3aa: CAWSESLRPYEQYF
v_gene: TRBV5-1; j_gene: TRBJ1-2; abundance: many; CDR3aa: CASSLSPGQGAPVNGYTF
v_gene: TRBV27; j_gene: TRBJ2-2; abundance: many; CDR3aa: CASIQSQPYTGELFF
v_gene: TRBV27; j_gene: TRBJ2-1; abundance: many; CDR3aa: CASSDGTSSSYNEQFF
v_gene: TRBV20-1; j_gene: TRBJ2-1; abundance: many; CDR3aa: CSANPGREGAYGNEQFF
v_gene: TRBV19; j_gene: TRBJ1-1; abundance: NA; CDR3aa: CASSSALMNTEAFF